Listed here are 22 T cell receptor beta chains from one sample, sequenced in a study of T cell responses to AZD1222 COVID-19 vaccine. The table came from immunoSEQ multiplex PCR; TCRdb's copy has only in-frame clones and leaves some out. The table records hundreds of thousands of clones, about 92% of them present only once. The sample was peripheral blood, taken on day 0 of MenACWY control vaccination. These receptors all come from an adult in good health.

This clone was counted between two and nine times. The chain uses TRBV5-5 and TRBJ1-1, with D possibly being TRBD1 (6 bases). The ends were cut back, 1 base at V and 4 bases at J, with 17 bases in the middle. This CDR3 has 16 amino acids. CDR1 SGHKS and CDR2 YYEKEE come from the germline V gene (reference sequence). The CDR3 DNA reads as TGTGCCAGCAGCTTGTGGGCAACAGGGAGGGGCACTGAAGCTTTCTTT. Its protein is CASSLWATGRGTEAFF.

This chain connects TRBV7-9 to TRBJ1-6, with a tentative D call TRBD1 (6 bases). Germline loops: CDR1 SEHNR, CDR2 FQNEAQ (reference sequence). This CDR3 contains 15 residues. V shed 2 bases and J shed 8 bases, with 13 bases lying between them. CDR3 coding DNA: TGTGCCAGCAGCTTAAGGGGGAAGTCGGATTCACCCCTCCACTTT. Residues: CASSLRGKSDSPLHF.

The chain couples TRBV6-5 to TRBJ1-4; 8 bases agree with TRBD1. Losses at the gene ends were 7 bases for V and 7 bases for J; bases not matched to a gene: 8. Germline V gene lookup returns CDR1 MNHEY and CDR2 SVGAGI. This CDR3 spans 14 amino acids. In nucleotides, the CDR3 is TGTGCCAGCATGCCAGGGGGCGTAGGTGAAAAACTGTTTTTT. Translation: CASMPGGVGEKLFF.

This clone has a handful of counts. The V call is TRBV28, the J call TRBJ1-5, with 8 nucleotides matching TRBD1. The CDR3 sequence is 15 residues long. Germline CDR1 and CDR2: MDHEN and SYDVKM. The ends lost 6 bases at V and 4 bases at J; junction bases unmatched: 8. The CDR3 DNA reads TGTGCCAGCAGATCTGGGACAGGAATAAATCAGCCCCAGCATTTT. Its protein is CASRSGTGINQPQHF.

The chain recombines TRBV19 with TRBJ2-7, with D perhaps TRBD1 or TRBD2 (6 bases each). This CDR3 region has 14 residues. Germline-derived CDR1 and CDR2 are LNHDA and SQIVND (reference sequence). V lost 5 bases and J 1 base, leaving 12 bases between the germline ends. The CDR3 DNA follows: TGTGCCAGTAGTCCCCCGGGGGCATCCTACGAGCAGTACTTC. It yields the protein CASSPPGASYEQYF.

The chain uses TRBV28 and TRBJ1-4; D might be TRBD1 (5 bases). Trimming cost V 3 bases and J 7 bases, with 12 bases left between them. There are 14 residues in the CDR3. Germline V gives CDR1 MDHEN, CDR2 SYDVKM. The DNA for the CDR3 is TGTGCCAGCAGTTTTGAAGGGGCTGGTGAAAAACTGTTTTTT. This encodes CASSFEGAGEKLFF.

The gene calls are TRBV28 and TRBJ1-2; D uncertain. Germline CDR1 and CDR2: MDHEN and SYDVKM. Trimming cost V 8 bases and J 4 bases, with 14 bases left between them. The CDR3 consists of 13 residues. The CDR3 DNA sequence: TGTGCCAGCCATGAGGCAGCTACCTATGGCTACACCTTC. Translation: CASHEAATYGYTF.

Of note for this clone: It may be a read error: a sequence one base away is much more abundant. The identical CDR3 is also encoded by other nucleotide sequences in the sample. The CDR3 region is CASSLGQNTEAFF. As DNA, the CDR3 is TGTGCCAGCAGCTTAGGACAGAACACTGAAGCTTTCTTT. This chain connects TRBV7-6 to TRBJ1-1; D unresolved. The CDR3 is 13 residues long. CDR1 and CDR2 from the germline V gene are SGHVS and FNYEAQ. Trimming stripped 1 base from V and 1 base from J, with 4 bases between.

This chain links TRBV7-2 with TRBJ1-1; D remains unclear. The germline gives CDR1 SGHTA, CDR2 FQGNSA. CDR3 length equals 13 residues. V was shortened by 1 base and J by 7 bases, with 10 bases between the two germline ends. CDR3 DNA: TGTGCCAGCAGCTTAGGAGGCAAGATTGAAGCTTTCTTT. Protein: CASSLGGKIEAFF. Filled out from reference TRBV7-2 and TRBJ1-1, the complete variable domain reads GAGVSQSPSNKVTEKGKDVELRCDPISGHTALYWYRQSLGQGLEFLIYFQGNSAPDKSGLPSDRFSAERTGGSVSTLTIQRTQQEDSAVYLCASSLGGKIEAFFGQGTRLTVV.

The rearrangement joins TRBV28 to TRBJ1-2; no definite D call. The V gene's germline CDR1 is MDHEN and CDR2 SYDVKM. This CDR3 contains 14 residues. V lost 3 bases to trimming and J lost 2 bases, with 10 bases between them. The DNA for the CDR3 is TGTGCCAGCAGTTTTGGCGCAGAGAACTATGGCTACACCTTC. Its protein product is CASSFGAENYGYTF.

This chain connects TRBV30 to TRBJ2-3, with TRBD2 matching 7 bases. Per the germline V gene, CDR1 is GTSNPN and CDR2 is SVGIG (reference sequence). The V segment lost 2 bases and the J segment 4 bases; nucleotides outside the gene matches: 6. This CDR3 has 14 residues. As DNA, the CDR3 is TGTGCCTGGAGTATAGGGAGCGGGGCAGATACGCAGTATTTT. Amino acid sequence: CAWSIGSGADTQYF. The variable domain in full, with the rest retrieved from reference TRBV30 and TRBJ2-3, is SQTIHQWPATLVQPVGSPLSLECTVEGTSNPNLYWYRQAAGRGLQLLFYSVGIGQISSEVPQNLSASRPQDRQFILSSKKLLLSDSGFYLCAWSIGSGADTQYFGPGTRLTVL.

V gene TRBV5-4 combines with J gene TRBJ2-1, with 7 bases identical to TRBD2. The ends lost 1 base at V and 1 base at J; junction bases unmatched: 5. The CDR3 loop spans 16 amino acids. CDR1 and CDR2 from the germline V gene are SGHNT and YYREEE (reference sequence). The CDR3 loop reads CASSLLVGGSYNEQFF. The CDR3 DNA reads as TGTGCCAGCAGCTTGTTGGTGGGGGGGTCCTACAATGAGCAGTTCTTC.

The chain couples TRBV19 to TRBJ2-3; 8 nucleotides agree with TRBD1. Looked up from germline, CDR1 is LNHDA and CDR2 is SQIVND (reference sequence). This CDR3 has 12 residues. V lost 4 bases and J lost 14; bases outside the gene matches: 8. In DNA, the CDR3 is TGTGCCAGTAGTACCAGACAGGGGAGTCGGTATTTT. Residues: CASSTRQGSRYF.

The rearrangement links TRBV2 to TRBJ1-6; 8 nucleotides agree with TRBD1. V trimming: 5 bases; J trimming: 7 bases; junction bases outside the gene matches: 4. The CDR3 is made up of 14 amino acids. The germline V gene has CDR1 SNHLY and CDR2 FYNNEI. The CDR3 sequence is CASSWTGHNSPLHF. In DNA form, the CDR3 reads TGTGCCAGCAGTTGGACAGGGCACAATTCACCCCTCCACTTT.

This chain joins TRBV18 and TRBJ2-7; TRBD2 is a possible D gene (6 bases). Germline V gene lookup returns CDR1 KGHSH and CDR2 LQKENI. This CDR3 is 15 amino acids long. V was pared by 1 base and J by 3 bases, with 13 bases between. CDR3: CASSPREVKDYEQYF. CDR3 DNA sequence: TGTGCCAGCTCACCACGGGAGGTTAAAGACTACGAGCAGTACTTC.

The V call is TRBV5-6, the J call TRBJ2-7; D gene uncertain. The CDR3 has 14 residues. CDR1 is SGHDT, CDR2 YYEEEE, per germline. V lost 0 bases, J lost 10 bases, and 17 bases lay in between. The DNA of the CDR3 is TGTGCCAGCAGCTTGGCCGACGACCTAATACTCCAGTACTTC. Translation gives CASSLADDLILQYF.

This chain uses TRBV29-1 with TRBJ1-1; the D is unclear. CDR1 is SQVTM and CDR2 is ANQGSEA in the germline V gene. The CDR3 covers 11 residues. Deletions cut 2 bases from V and 6 bases from J, with 7 bases between. The CDR3 sequence: CSVENGPEAFF. DNA for the CDR3: TGCAGCGTTGAAAACGGTCCTGAAGCTTTCTTT.

In this sample, this clone turned up once. The gene calls are TRBV6-5 and TRBJ1-1; D is perhaps TRBD1 (5 bases). The germline gives CDR1 MNHEY, CDR2 SVGAGI. The CDR3 has 15 amino acids. V lost 7 bases and J 3 bases, leaving 18 bases between the germline ends. In nucleotides, the CDR3 is TGTGCCAGCACCCTGGGGGGGGGAGTTGACACTGAAGCTTTCTTT. It codes for CASTLGGGVDTEAFF.

The J gene is TRBJ2-2, the V gene TRBV19; D is undetermined. Germline CDR1 LNHDA, CDR2 SQIVND (reference sequence). V was trimmed by 4 bases and J by 0 bases, leaving 3 bases between them. The CDR3 length is 13 residues. CDR3 sequence: CASSNPNTGELFF. DNA of the CDR3: TGTGCCAGTAGTAACCCGAACACCGGGGAGCTGTTTTTT.

The count of this clone is one. The V call is TRBV15, the J call TRBJ1-4; D ambiguous. The CDR3 runs to 15 residues. Germline CDR1 and CDR2: LNHNV and YYDKDF (reference sequence). V shed 3 bases and J shed 5 bases, with 13 bases lying between them. The CDR3 spells CATSRGGIENEKLFF. The CDR3 bases are TGTGCCACCAGCAGGGGCGGGATCGAGAATGAAAAACTGTTTTTT.

The V gene is TRBV28, the J gene TRBJ1-4; 10 bases match TRBD1. The germline V gene encodes CDR1 MDHEN and CDR2 SYDVKM. Trimming cost V 5 bases and J 3 bases; bases outside gene matches: 12. The CDR3 runs to 18 residues. The CDR3 DNA reads TGTGCCAGCAGTCCCAGTCCCGGGACAGGGGATTCTAATGAAAAACTGTTTTTT. This gives the protein CASSPSPGTGDSNEKLFF.

This clone was seen once. V gene TRBV2 combines with J gene TRBJ1-1, with D unclear. V was pared by 6 bases and J by 0 bases, with 8 bases between. In germline, CDR1 is SNHLY, CDR2 FYNNEI. This CDR3 contains 13 residues. The CDR3 DNA follows: TGTGCCAGCAGGAACAATATGAACACTGAAGCTTTCTTT. Protein sequence: CASRNNMNTEAFF.